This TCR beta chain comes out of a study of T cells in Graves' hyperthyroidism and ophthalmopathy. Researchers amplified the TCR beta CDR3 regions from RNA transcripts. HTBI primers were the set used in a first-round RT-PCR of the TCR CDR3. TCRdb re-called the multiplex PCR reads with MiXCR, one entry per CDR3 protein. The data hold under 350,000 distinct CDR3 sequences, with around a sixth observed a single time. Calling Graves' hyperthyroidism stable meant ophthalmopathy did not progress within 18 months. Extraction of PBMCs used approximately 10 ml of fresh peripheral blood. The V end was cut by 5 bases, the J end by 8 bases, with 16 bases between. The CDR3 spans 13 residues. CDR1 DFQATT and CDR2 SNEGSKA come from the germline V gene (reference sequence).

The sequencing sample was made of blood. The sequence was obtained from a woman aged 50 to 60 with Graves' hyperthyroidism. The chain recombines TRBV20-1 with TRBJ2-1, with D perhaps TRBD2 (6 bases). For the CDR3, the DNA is TGCAGTGCTGCAGGAGGGCCGCTGGATGAGCAGTTCTTC. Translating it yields CSAAGGPLDEQFF.